This TCR beta chain was captured in a study of CD8 T cells in Susac syndrome. An input of roughly 0.5 to 1 ug of RNA was subjected to reverse transcription using random hexamers. The amplification used immunoSEQ multiplex PCR on TCR beta CDR3; it spanned 54 Vbeta and 13 Jbeta. TCRdb reanalysed the immunoSEQ multiplex PCR reads using MiXCR and keeps one entry per CDR3 protein. The profile shows 150,000 to 200,000 distinct CDR3 sequences, 94% of them singletons. Germline CDR1 and CDR2: SSHAT and FNYEAQ (reference sequence). The length of the CDR3 is 13 residues. Trimming stripped 3 bases from V and 2 bases from J, with 6 bases between.

This chain links TRBV7-7 with TRBJ2-3; D is ambiguous. The specimen was CD4+ T cells from PBMCs. The TCR comes from a human donor with multiple sclerosis. DNA for the CDR3: TGTGCCAGCAGCTTGGGCCCCACAGATACGCAGTATTTT. Its protein is CASSLGPTDTQYF. Using reference TRBV7-7 and TRBJ2-3 for the parts outside the CDR3, the full variable domain is GAGVSQSPRYKVTKRGQDVTLRCDPISSHATLYWYQQALGQGPEFLTYFNYEAQPDKSGLPSDRFSAERPEGSISTLTIQRTEQRDSAMYRCASSLGPTDTQYFGPGTRLTVL.